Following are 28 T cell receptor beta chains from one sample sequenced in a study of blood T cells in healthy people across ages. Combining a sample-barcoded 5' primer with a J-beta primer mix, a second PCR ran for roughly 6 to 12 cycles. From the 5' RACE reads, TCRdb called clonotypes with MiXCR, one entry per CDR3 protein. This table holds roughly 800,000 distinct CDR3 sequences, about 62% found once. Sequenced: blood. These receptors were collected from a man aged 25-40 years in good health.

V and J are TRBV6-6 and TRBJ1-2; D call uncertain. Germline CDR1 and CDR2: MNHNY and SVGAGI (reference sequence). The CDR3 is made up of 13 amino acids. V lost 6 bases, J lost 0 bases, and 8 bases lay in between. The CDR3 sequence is CASRDTSNYGYTF. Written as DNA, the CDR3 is TGTGCCAGCAGAGACACTTCTAACTATGGCTACACCTTC.

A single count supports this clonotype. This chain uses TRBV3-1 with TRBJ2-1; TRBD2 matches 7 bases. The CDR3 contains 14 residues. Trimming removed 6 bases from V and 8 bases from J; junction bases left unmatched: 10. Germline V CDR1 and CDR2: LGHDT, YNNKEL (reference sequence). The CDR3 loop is CASRARGGSYEQFF. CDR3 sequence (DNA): TGTGCCAGCAGGGCGAGGGGCGGGAGTTATGAGCAGTTCTTC.

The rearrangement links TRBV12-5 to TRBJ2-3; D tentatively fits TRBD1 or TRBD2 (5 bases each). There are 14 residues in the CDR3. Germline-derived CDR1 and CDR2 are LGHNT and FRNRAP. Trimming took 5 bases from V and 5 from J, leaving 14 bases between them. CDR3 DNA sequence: TGTGCTAGTGGTCCCGGGGCCCGGGGAGATACGCAGTATTTT. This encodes CASGPGARGDTQYF.

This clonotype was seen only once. The CDR3, as DNA: TGTGCCAGCAATCCTAGCGGGTTCCAAGAGACCCAGTACTTC. Its translation: CASNPSGFQETQYF. The rearrangement uses TRBV7-2 and TRBJ2-5, with 8 bases matching TRBD2. Germline assignment: CDR1 SGHTA and CDR2 FQGNSA. J gave up 1 base and V 7 bases, and 5 bases lay outside the gene matches. The CDR3 covers 14 residues.

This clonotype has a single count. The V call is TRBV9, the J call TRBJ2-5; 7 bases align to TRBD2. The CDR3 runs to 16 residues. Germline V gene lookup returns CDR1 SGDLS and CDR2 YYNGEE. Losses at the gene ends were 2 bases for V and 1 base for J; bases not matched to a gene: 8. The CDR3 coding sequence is TGTGCCAGCAGCGTGGGGGGGACCCCCCTCCAAGAGACCCAGTACTTC. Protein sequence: CASSVGGTPLQETQYF.

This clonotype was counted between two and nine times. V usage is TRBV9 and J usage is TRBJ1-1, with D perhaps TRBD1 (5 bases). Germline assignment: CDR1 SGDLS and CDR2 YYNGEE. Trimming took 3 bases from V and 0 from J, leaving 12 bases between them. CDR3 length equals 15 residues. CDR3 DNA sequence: TGTGCCAGCAGCGCTGGAGAGGACATGAACACTGAAGCTTTCTTT. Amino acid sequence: CASSAGEDMNTEAFF.

The CDR3 DNA sequence: TGCGCCAGCAGCTTGGTGGGACCGACCTACGAGCAGTACTTC. Its protein product is CASSLVGPTYEQYF. The gene calls are TRBV5-1 and TRBJ2-7; possibly TRBD1 or TRBD2 for D (5 bases each). Germline V gene lookup returns CDR1 SGHRS and CDR2 YFSETQ. CDR3 length equals 14 residues. V was pared by 0 bases and J by 2 bases, with 9 bases between.

In nucleotides, the CDR3 is TGTGCCAGCAGTGAGGCCCGGGGTGGGGAGCTGTTTTTT. Translating gives CASSEARGGELFF. This chain connects TRBV2 to TRBJ2-2, with a tentative D call TRBD2 (5 bases). From germline, CDR1 is SNHLY and CDR2 FYNNEI. The ends were cut back, 3 bases at V and 8 bases at J, with 10 bases in the middle. The CDR3 has 13 residues. Full variable domain (outside the CDR3, taken from reference TRBV2 and TRBJ2-2): EPEVTQTPSHQVTQMGQEVILRCVPISNHLYFYWYRQILGQKVEFLVSFYNNEISEKSEIFDDQFSVERPDGSNFTLKIRSTKLEDSAMYFCASSEARGGELFFGEGSRLTVL.

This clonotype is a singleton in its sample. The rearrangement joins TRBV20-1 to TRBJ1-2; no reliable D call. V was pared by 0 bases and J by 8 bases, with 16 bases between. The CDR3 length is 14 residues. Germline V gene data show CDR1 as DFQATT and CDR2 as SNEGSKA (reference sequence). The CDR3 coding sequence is TGCAGTGCTAGAGATCGGAGGGAGGCAGACGGCTACACCTTC. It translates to CSARDRREADGYTF.

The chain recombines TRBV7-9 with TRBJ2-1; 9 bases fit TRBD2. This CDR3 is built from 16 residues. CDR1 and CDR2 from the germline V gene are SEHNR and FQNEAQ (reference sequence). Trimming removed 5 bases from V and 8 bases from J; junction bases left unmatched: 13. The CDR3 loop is CASSQIAAGGLDEQFF. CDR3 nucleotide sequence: TGTGCCAGCAGCCAGATTGCCGCGGGAGGGTTGGATGAGCAGTTCTTC.

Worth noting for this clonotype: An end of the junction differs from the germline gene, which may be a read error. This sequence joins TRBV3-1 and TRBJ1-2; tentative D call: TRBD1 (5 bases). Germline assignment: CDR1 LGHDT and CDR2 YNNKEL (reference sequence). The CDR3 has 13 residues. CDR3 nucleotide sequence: TGTGCCGGCAGCCAAGACTATGGGGGAGGCTACACCTTC. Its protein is CAGSQDYGGGYTF.

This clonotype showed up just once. The chain's CDR3 is CSASWGGRDRRHEQYF. For the CDR3, the DNA is TGCAGTGCTAGTTGGGGTGGCCGTGACAGGAGGCACGAGCAGTACTTC. V is TRBV20-1 and J is TRBJ2-5; D might be TRBD1 (6 bases). The last part of the DNA fits TRBJ2-7 better; the J call may be wrong. The germline V gene has CDR1 DFQATT and CDR2 SNEGSKA (reference sequence). The CDR3 has 16 residues.

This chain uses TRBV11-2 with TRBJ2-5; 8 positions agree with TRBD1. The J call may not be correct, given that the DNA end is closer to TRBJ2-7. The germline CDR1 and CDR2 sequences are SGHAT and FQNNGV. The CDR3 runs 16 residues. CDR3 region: CASSLGRQGAIYEQYF. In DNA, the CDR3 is TGTGCCAGCAGCTTGGGAAGGCAGGGGGCTATCTACGAGCAGTACTTC.

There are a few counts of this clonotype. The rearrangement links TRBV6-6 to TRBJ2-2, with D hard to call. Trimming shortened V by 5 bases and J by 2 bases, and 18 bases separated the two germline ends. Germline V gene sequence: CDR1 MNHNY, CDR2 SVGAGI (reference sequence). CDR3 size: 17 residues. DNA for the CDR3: TGTGCCAGCAGTAAACTAACGTATGGCCGAAACACCGGGGAGCTGTTTTTT. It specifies CASSKLTYGRNTGELFF.

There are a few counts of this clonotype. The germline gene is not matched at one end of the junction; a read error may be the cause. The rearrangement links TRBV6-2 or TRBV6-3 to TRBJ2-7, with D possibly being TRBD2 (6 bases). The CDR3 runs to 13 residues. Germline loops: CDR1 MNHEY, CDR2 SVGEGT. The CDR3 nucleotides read TGTGCTAGCAGGGCGGGACCCCTATACGAGCAGTACTTC. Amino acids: CASRAGPLYEQYF.

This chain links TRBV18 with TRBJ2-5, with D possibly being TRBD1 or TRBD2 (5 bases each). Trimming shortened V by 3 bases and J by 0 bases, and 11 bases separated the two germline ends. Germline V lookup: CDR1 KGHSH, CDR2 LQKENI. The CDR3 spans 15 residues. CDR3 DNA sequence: TGTGCCAGCTCACCGGGGACCCAGTACCAAGAGACCCAGTACTTC. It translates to CASSPGTQYQETQYF.

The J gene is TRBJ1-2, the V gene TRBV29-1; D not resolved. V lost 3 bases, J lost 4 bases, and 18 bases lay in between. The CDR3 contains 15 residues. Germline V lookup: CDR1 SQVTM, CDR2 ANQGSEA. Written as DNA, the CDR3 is TGCAGCGTTGATGAGGGTACTAAAACCCCCTATGGCTACACCTTC. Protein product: CSVDEGTKTPYGYTF.

In DNA form, the CDR3 reads TGCGCCAGCAGCTTGGCCAGGTCGGGTGAGCAGTACTTC. Protein sequence: CASSLARSGEQYF. V and J are TRBV5-1 and TRBJ2-5; D ambiguous. This CDR3 comprises 13 residues. The V and J ends lost 0 bases and 11 bases respectively, with 14 bases between them. The germline CDR1 and CDR2 sequences are SGHRS and YFSETQ.

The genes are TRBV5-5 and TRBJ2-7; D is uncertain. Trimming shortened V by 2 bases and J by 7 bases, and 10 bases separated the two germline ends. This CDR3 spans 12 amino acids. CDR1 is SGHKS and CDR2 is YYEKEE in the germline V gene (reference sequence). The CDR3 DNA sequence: TGTGCCAGCAGCTTTTGGGGTAGAGAGCAGTACTTC. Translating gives CASSFWGREQYF.

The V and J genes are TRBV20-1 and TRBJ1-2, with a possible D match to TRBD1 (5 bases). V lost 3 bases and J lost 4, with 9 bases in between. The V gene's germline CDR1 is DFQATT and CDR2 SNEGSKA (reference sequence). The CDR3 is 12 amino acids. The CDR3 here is CSASGGTYGYTF. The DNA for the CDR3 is TGCAGTGCTAGTGGGGGAACCTATGGCTACACCTTC.

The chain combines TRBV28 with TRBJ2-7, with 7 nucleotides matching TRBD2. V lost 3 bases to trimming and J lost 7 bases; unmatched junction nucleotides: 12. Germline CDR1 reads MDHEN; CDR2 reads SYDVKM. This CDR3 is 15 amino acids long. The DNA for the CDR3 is TGTGCCAGCAGTTTGGGACGAGCGGGATCTGGGGAGCAGTACTTC. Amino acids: CASSLGRAGSGEQYF.

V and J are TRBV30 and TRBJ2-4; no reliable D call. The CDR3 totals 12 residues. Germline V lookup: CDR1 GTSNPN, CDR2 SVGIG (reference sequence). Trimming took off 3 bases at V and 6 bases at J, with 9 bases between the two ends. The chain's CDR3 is CAWSRLGNIQYF. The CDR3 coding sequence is TGTGCCTGGAGCAGGTTGGGAAACATTCAGTACTTC.

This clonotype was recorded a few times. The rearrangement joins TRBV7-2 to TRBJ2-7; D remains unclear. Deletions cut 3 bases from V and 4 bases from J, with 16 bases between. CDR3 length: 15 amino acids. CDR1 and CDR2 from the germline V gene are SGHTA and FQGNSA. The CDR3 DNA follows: TGTGCCAGCAGCTTCTGGTCAACAGCCGATTACGAGCAGTACTTC. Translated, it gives CASSFWSTADYEQYF.

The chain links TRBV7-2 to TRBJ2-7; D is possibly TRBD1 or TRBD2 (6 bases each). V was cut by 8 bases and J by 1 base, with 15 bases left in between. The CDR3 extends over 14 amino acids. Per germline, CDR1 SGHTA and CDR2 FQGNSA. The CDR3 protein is CASGLGGSSYEQYF. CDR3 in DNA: TGTGCCAGCGGCCTCGGGGGCTCTTCCTACGAGCAGTACTTC.

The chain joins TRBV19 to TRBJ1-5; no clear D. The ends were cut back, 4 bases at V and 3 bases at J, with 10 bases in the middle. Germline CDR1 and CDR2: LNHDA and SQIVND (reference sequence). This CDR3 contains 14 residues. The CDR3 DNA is TGTGCCAGTAGTAGGAACAAGGACAATCAGCCCCAGCATTTT. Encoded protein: CASSRNKDNQPQHF.

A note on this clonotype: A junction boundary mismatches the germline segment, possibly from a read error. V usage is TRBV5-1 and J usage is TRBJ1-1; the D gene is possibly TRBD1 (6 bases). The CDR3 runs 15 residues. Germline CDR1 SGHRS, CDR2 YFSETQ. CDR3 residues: CASTLGPGEATEAFF. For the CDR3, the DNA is TGCGCCAGCACCTTGGGCCCAGGGGAGGCCACTGAAGCTTTCTTT.

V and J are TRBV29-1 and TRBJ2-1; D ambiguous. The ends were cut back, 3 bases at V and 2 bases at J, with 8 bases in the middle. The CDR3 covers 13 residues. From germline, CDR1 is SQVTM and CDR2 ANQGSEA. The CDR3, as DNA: TGCAGCGTTGAGTGGGCAGCCTACAATGAGCAGTTCTTC. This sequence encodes CSVEWAAYNEQFF.

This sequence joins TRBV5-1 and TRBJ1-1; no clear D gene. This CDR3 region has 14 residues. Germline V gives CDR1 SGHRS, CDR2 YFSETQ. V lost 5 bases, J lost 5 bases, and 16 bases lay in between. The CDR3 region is CASSSGGLATEAFF. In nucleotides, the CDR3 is TGCGCCAGCAGTTCGGGAGGGCTTGCTACTGAAGCTTTCTTT. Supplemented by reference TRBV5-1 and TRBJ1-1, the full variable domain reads KAGVTQTPRYLIKTRGQQVTLSCSPISGHRSVSWYQQTPGQGLQFLFEYFSETQRNKGNFPGRFSGRQFSNSRSEMNVSTLELGDSALYLCASSSGGLATEAFFGQGTRLTVV.